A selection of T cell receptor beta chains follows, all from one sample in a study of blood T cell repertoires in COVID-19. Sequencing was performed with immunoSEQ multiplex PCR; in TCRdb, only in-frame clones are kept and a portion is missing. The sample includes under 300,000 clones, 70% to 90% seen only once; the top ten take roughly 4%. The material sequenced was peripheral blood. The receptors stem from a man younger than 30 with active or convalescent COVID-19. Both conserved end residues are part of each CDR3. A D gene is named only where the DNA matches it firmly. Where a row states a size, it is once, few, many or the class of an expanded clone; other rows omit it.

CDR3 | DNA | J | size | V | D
CASSPDGGGAQYF | TGTGCCAGCAGTCCGGACGGAGGGGGGGCCCAGTACTTC | TRBJ2-5 | . | TRBV11-3 | .
CASGLVGQRYGYTF | TGTGCTAGTGGTTTGGTAGGACAGCGGTATGGCTACACCTTC | TRBJ1-2 | . | TRBV12-5 | .
CASSLVREAYNEQFF | TGTGCCAGCAGCTTAGTCCGGGAGGCCTACAATGAGCAGTTCTTC | TRBJ2-1 | . | TRBV7-2 | TRBD2
CASSLGVGEQFF | TGTGCCAGTAGTCTCGGAGTTGGGGAGCAGTTCTTC | TRBJ2-1 | once | TRBV19 | .
CASSLQGASYEQYF | TGTGCCAGCAGCCTACAGGGGGCCTCCTACGAGCAGTACTTC | TRBJ2-7 | few | TRBV3-1/TRBV3-2 | TRBD1
CASSPLSGARGYTF | TGTGCCAGCAGTCCTTTAAGTGGGGCGCGAGGCTACACCTTC | TRBJ1-2 | . | TRBV7-8 | .
CATSDNRQETQYF | TGTGCCACCAGTGATAACAGGCAAGAGACCCAGTACTTC | TRBJ2-5 | . | TRBV24-1 | .
CASSVDLGVGLVVNEQFF | TGTGCCAGCAGCGTAGACCTCGGGGTCGGGCTAGTCGTAAATGAGCAGTTCTTC | TRBJ2-1 | . | TRBV9 | .
CASSLSSFTEAFF | TGCGCCAGCAGCTTGTCCAGTTTCACTGAAGCTTTCTTT | TRBJ1-1 | . | TRBV5-1 | .
CASSQDLQRGGSSYEQYF | TGCGCCAGCAGCCAAGATCTTCAAAGGGGGGGTAGCTCCTACGAGCAGTACTTC | TRBJ2-7 | . | TRBV4-1 | .
CASSELGLAQYNEQFF | TGTGCCAGCAGCGAATTGGGACTAGCGCAATACAATGAGCAGTTCTTC | TRBJ2-1 | . | TRBV28 | TRBD2
CASSLASVNEKLFF | TGTGCCAGCAGCTTGGCCAGCGTTAATGAAAAACTGTTTTTT | TRBJ1-4 | . | TRBV7-9 | .
CASSSGTGWLGGTQYF | TGTGCCAGCAGCTCCGGGACAGGGTGGTTGGGGGGGACGCAGTATTTT | TRBJ2-3 | once | TRBV5-4 | TRBD1
CASSYRTSSYEQYF | TGTGCCAGCAGCTATAGGACTAGTTCCTACGAGCAGTACTTC | TRBJ2-7 | . | TRBV14 | TRBD2
CATSDTGSLLYNEQFF | TGTGCCACCAGTGATACAGGGTCCCTTCTTTACAATGAGCAGTTCTTC | TRBJ2-1 | once | TRBV24-1 | .
CASSRLASSSGELFF | TGTGCCAGCTCCCGCCTAGCGTCCAGCTCCGGGGAGCTGTTTTTT | TRBJ2-2 | . | TRBV18 | .
CASSTEGFTNEKLFF | TGTGCCAGTAGTACGGAGGGCTTTACTAATGAAAAACTGTTTTTT | TRBJ1-4 | . | TRBV19 | .
CASSQWTGVNSPLHF | TGTGCCAGCAGCCAGTGGACAGGGGTCAATTCACCCCTCCACTTT | TRBJ1-6 | . | TRBV13 | TRBD1
CASSPGVAHQPQHF | TGTGCCAGCTCCCCAGGGGTGGCCCATCAGCCCCAGCATTTT | TRBJ1-5 | . | TRBV3-1/TRBV3-2 | .
CSVEHRAGTSGYTF | TGCAGCGTTGAGCACCGGGCGGGGACCTCGGGCTACACCTTC | TRBJ1-2 | . | TRBV29-1 | .
CASSRGQEMNEQFF | TGCGCCAGCAGCCGAGGACAGGAGATGAATGAGCAGTTCTTC | TRBJ2-1 | . | TRBV5-1 | TRBD1
CASSASDSYGYTF | TGTGCCAGCAGCGCCTCGGACAGTTATGGCTACACCTTC | TRBJ1-2 | . | TRBV9 | .
CASSPGQGLTDTQYF | TGTGCCAGCAGTCCCGGACAGGGCTTAACAGATACGCAGTATTTT | TRBJ2-3 | . | TRBV27 | TRBD1
CASSILQGPPLHF | TGTGCCAGTAGCATCCTACAGGGGCCACCCCTCCACTTT | TRBJ1-6 | once | TRBV19 | TRBD1
CASSPLGAGELFF | TGTGCCAGCAGCCCCCTAGGGGCCGGGGAGCTGTTTTTT | TRBJ2-2 | . | TRBV9 | .
CASSQVYSADLGREQYF | TGTGCCAGCAGCCAAGTATACTCTGCGGACTTGGGTCGGGAGCAGTACTTC | TRBJ2-7 | . | TRBV3-1/TRBV3-2 | .
CATSDYSPGELFF | TGTGCCACCAGTGATTACTCCCCCGGGGAGCTGTTTTTT | TRBJ2-2 | . | TRBV24-1 | .
CASSLTSGNTIYF | TGTGCCAGCAGCTTGACTTCTGGAAACACCATATATTTT | TRBJ1-3 | . | TRBV5-6 | .
CASSLGGGATEAFF | TGTGCCAGCAGCTTAGGGGGCGGGGCGACTGAAGCTTTCTTT | TRBJ1-1 | . | TRBV7-6 | .
CAWSVQGADREKLFF | TGTGCCTGGAGTGTACAGGGGGCGGACCGCGAAAAACTGTTTTTT | TRBJ1-4 | . | TRBV30 | TRBD1
CAISEAQGAQPQHF | TGTGCCATCAGTGAGGCACAGGGGGCCCAGCCCCAGCATTTT | TRBJ1-5 | . | TRBV10-3 | TRBD1
CASSSGTGQYEQYF | TGTGCCAGCAGCTCCGGGACAGGGCAATACGAGCAGTACTTC | TRBJ2-7 | . | TRBV6-5 | TRBD1
CASSQNGGAYNEQFF | TGTGCCAGCAGCCAAAACGGGGGGGCCTACAATGAGCAGTTCTTC | TRBJ2-1 | . | TRBV7-3 | TRBD2
CASSQLTGGVTEAFF | TGTGCCAGCAGCCAATTGACAGGGGGAGTCACTGAAGCTTTCTTT | TRBJ1-1 | . | TRBV14 | TRBD1
CATGTEANYGYTF | TGTGCCACCGGGACAGAAGCTAACTATGGCTACACCTTC | TRBJ1-2 | . | TRBV28 | TRBD1
CASRTSGSLGETQYF | TGTGCCAGCAGGACTAGCGGGAGTCTCGGTGAGACCCAGTACTTC | TRBJ2-5 | . | TRBV4-2 | TRBD2
CASSLAVRGQQGYTF | TGTGCCAGCAGCTTAGCGGTCAGGGGGCAACAGGGCTACACCTTC | TRBJ1-2 | . | TRBV7-2 | TRBD1
CASSINVRDGDFQPQHF | TGTGCCAGTAGTATAAACGTAAGAGACGGGGATTTTCAGCCCCAGCATTTT | TRBJ1-5 | . | TRBV19 | .
CASSQDSSGNTIYF | TGTGCCAGCAGCCAGGATTCCTCTGGAAACACCATATATTTT | TRBJ1-3 | . | TRBV5-4 | .
CASSLGRVGQETQYF | TGCGCCAGCAGCTTAGGCAGGGTGGGCCAAGAGACCCAGTACTTC | TRBJ2-5 | . | TRBV5-1 | .
CASSTSGGSYNEQFF | TGTGCCAGCAGCACCTCAGGAGGCTCCTACAATGAGCAGTTCTTC | TRBJ2-1 | . | TRBV9 | .
CASSQAQGDGYTF | TGTGCCAGCAGCCAAGCACAGGGAGATGGCTACACCTTC | TRBJ1-2 | . | TRBV3-1/TRBV3-2 | .
CASSYYEQYF | TGTGCCAGCAGCTACTACGAGCAGTACTTC | TRBJ2-7 | few | TRBV2 | .
CSVDRPEDTQYF | TGCAGCGTTGACAGGCCCGAGGATACGCAGTATTTT | TRBJ2-3 | . | TRBV29-1 | .
CAWKIALEAFF | TGTGCCTGGAAGATAGCCCTTGAAGCTTTCTTT | TRBJ1-1 | . | TRBV30 | .
CATSAPGHSTDTQYF | TGTGCCACCAGTGCTCCGGGACACAGCACAGATACGCAGTATTTT | TRBJ2-3 | . | TRBV24-1 | .